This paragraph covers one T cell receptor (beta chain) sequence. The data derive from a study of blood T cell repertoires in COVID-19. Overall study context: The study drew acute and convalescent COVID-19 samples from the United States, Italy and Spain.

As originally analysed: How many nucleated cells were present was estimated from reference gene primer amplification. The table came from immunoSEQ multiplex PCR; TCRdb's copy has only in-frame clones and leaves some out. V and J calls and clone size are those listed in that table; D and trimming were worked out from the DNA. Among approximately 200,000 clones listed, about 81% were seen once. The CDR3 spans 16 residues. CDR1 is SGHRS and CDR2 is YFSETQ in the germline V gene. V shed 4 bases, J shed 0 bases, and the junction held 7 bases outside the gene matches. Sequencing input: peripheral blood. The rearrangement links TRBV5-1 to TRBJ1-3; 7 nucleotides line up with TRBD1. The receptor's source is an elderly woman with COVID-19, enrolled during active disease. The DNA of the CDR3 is TGCGCCAGCAGCCCGGAGGGACAGAACTCTGGAAACACCATATATTTT. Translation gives CASSPEGQNSGNTIYF.